This TCR beta chain was identified during a study of cytomegalovirus exposure and HLA in healthy donors. Study-level background: The use of the same platform for the 95 to 150 validation repertoires and the roughly 630 first-cohort repertoires was reported by a later analysis. General study findings and limits: The listing of 150 to 200 TCR beta chains classed them as cytomegalovirus-associated. High specificity and sensitivity for cytomegalovirus status were reported for the classifier.

About this clone: As yet, its antigen is unknown.

Trimming took 0 bases from V and 7 from J, leaving 13 bases between them. Germline CDR1 reads MNHEY; CDR2 reads SVGAGI. This CDR3 has 14 residues. Donors came from a validation cohort of over a hundred subjects, distinct from the first 666-subject cohort. Clones were read by immunoSEQ multiplex PCR, and TCRdb kept only the in-frame ones, dropping some. The table lists roughly 120,000 clones, around 87% of them singletons. The clonotype comes from a woman aged 30 to 39 in good health and CMV-seropositive. Sequencing input: PBMCs. The rearrangement joins TRBV6-5 to TRBJ2-7; D is ambiguous. In nucleotides, the CDR3 is TGTGCCAGCAGTTACTCGGCTTCCGTATCGGAGCAGTACTTC. This sequence encodes CASSYSASVSEQYF.